Following are 25 T cell receptor beta chains from one sample sequenced in a study of blood T cell repertoires in COVID-19. The table came from immunoSEQ multiplex PCR; TCRdb's copy has only in-frame clones and leaves some out. Of around 300,000 clones listed, about 87% are singletons. The material sequenced was PBMCs or T cells enriched from blood (not recorded which). The receptors here all came from a woman in her forties or fifties who had recovered from COVID-19.

The chain has TRBV24-1 and TRBJ2-5, with D perhaps TRBD2 (5 bases). The CDR3 runs 12 residues. The germline V gene has CDR1 KGHDR and CDR2 SFDVKD. The V and J ends lost 4 bases and 9 bases respectively, with 11 bases between them. DNA for the CDR3: TGTGCCACCAGTGACCCGGGGTCGTCCCAGTACTTC. It specifies CATSDPGSSQYF.

V is TRBV28 and J is TRBJ1-2; D is undetermined. The CDR3 covers 13 residues. Trimming removed 5 bases at V and 2 bases at J, with 9 bases between. Germline CDR1 is MDHEN and CDR2 is SYDVKM. CDR3 nucleotides: TGTGCCAGCAGTCAGGCAACAAACTATGGCTACACCTTC. The encoded protein is CASSQATNYGYTF.

The chain joins TRBV5-5 to TRBJ1-5, with D uncertain. The CDR3 totals 15 residues. Trimming left V 2 bases short and J 9 bases short, with 18 bases between. Germline V CDR1 and CDR2: SGHKS, YYEKEE (reference sequence). The CDR3: CASSLGVEKQGPQHF. In DNA, the CDR3 is TGTGCCAGCAGCTTAGGAGTCGAAAAACAAGGGCCCCAGCATTTT.

The chain couples TRBV7-2 to TRBJ1-4; D call uncertain. Germline-derived CDR1 and CDR2 are SGHTA and FQGNSA. Trimming shortened V by 1 base and J by 2 bases, and 8 bases separated the two germline ends. CDR3 length: 15 amino acids. This CDR3 is CASSLDPVTNEKLFF. CDR3 nucleotides: TGTGCCAGCAGCTTAGATCCTGTGACTAATGAAAAACTGTTTTTT. The variable domain in full, with the rest retrieved from reference TRBV7-2 and TRBJ1-4, is GAGVSQSPSNKVTEKGKDVELRCDPISGHTALYWYRQSLGQGLEFLIYFQGNSAPDKSGLPSDRFSAERTGGSVSTLTIQRTQQEDSAVYLCASSLDPVTNEKLFFGSGTQLSVL.

V gene TRBV5-8 combines with J gene TRBJ1-2; TRBD1 agrees at 11 bases. The V and J ends lost 4 bases and 2 bases, in that order; junction bases with no gene match: 7. CDR3 length: 16 amino acids. CDR1 and CDR2 from the germline V gene are SGHTS and YDEGEE. The CDR3 reads CASSQDRGLSNYGYTF. The CDR3 DNA is TGTGCCAGCAGCCAGGACAGGGGGCTTAGCAACTATGGCTACACCTTC.

This clone turned up a few times. The chain recombines TRBV19 with TRBJ1-4; D may be TRBD1 (5 bases). The CDR3 is made up of 16 amino acids. Trimming took 3 bases from V and 3 from J, leaving 14 bases between them. Germline V CDR1 and CDR2: LNHDA, SQIVND (reference sequence). CDR3 loop: CASSMERGWANEKLFF. The CDR3 DNA follows: TGTGCCAGTAGTATGGAAAGGGGTTGGGCTAATGAAAAACTGTTTTTT.

CDR3 protein: CASSAGTGGTYEQYF. CDR3 nucleotide sequence: TGCGCCAGCAGCGCCGGGACAGGGGGAACCTACGAGCAGTACTTC. The chain couples TRBV4-3 to TRBJ2-7; TRBD1 aligns across 11 bases. Trimming took 5 bases from V and 2 from J; bases not matched to a gene: 5. Germline loops: CDR1 LGHNA, CDR2 YSLEER. This CDR3 contains 15 residues.

The chain employs TRBV7-3 and TRBJ1-2; D is perhaps TRBD1 (5 bases). The ends were cut back, 2 bases at V and 0 bases at J, with 10 bases in the middle. The CDR3 is 15 residues long. CDR1 SGHTA and CDR2 FQGTGA come from the germline V gene. DNA for the CDR3: TGTGCCAGCAGCTTAGACAGCACTACTAACTATGGCTACACCTTC. Protein sequence: CASSLDSTTNYGYTF.

The rearrangement joins TRBV19 to TRBJ1-1; D might be TRBD1 (6 bases). Germline V gives CDR1 LNHDA, CDR2 SQIVND (reference sequence). Trimming took off 8 bases at V and 5 bases at J, with 21 bases between the two ends. The CDR3 covers 15 residues. The CDR3 loop is CASHYAGAVWTEAFF. The CDR3 DNA reads as TGTGCCAGTCATTATGCAGGGGCGGTTTGGACTGAAGCTTTCTTT.

V gene TRBV7-2 combines with J gene TRBJ2-1; D is possibly TRBD2 (5 bases). Germline V lookup: CDR1 SGHTA, CDR2 FQGNSA. The V end was cut by 1 base, the J end by 16 bases, with 17 bases between. CDR3 length: 13 amino acids. The CDR3 protein is CASSLGPGEREFF. Written as DNA, the CDR3 is TGTGCCAGCAGCTTAGGGCCCGGGGAAAGGGAATTCTTC.

The chain links TRBV6-6 to TRBJ2-2; 8 bases match TRBD2. From germline, CDR1 is MNHNY and CDR2 SVGAGI (reference sequence). V gave up 5 bases and J gave up 3 bases; unmatched junction bases: 17. CDR3 size: 19 residues. The CDR3 here is CASSPLGFYSGSDTGELFF. The CDR3 DNA reads TGTGCCAGCAGTCCGCTAGGATTCTACAGCGGGAGTGACACCGGGGAGCTGTTTTTT.

The CDR3 nucleotides are TGTGCCAGCAGCGCGGGACAGGGGGGGATGCATGGCTACACCTTC. This codes for CASSAGQGGMHGYTF. This chain links TRBV9 with TRBJ1-2; TRBD1 matches at 11 bases. Germline loops: CDR1 SGDLS, CDR2 YYNGEE. The CDR3 is made up of 15 amino acids. The V gene end was trimmed by 3 bases and the J gene end by 6 bases; junction bases not matched to a gene: 7.

The V and J genes are TRBV28 and TRBJ2-1; 9 bases are shared with TRBD2. The ends lost 7 bases at V and 3 bases at J; junction bases unmatched: 7. CDR3 size: 15 residues. CDR1 and CDR2 (germline): MDHEN, SYDVKM. The CDR3 spells CASTGSGRNYNEQFF. CDR3 nucleotide sequence: TGTGCCAGCACGGGTAGCGGGAGAAACTACAATGAGCAGTTCTTC.

The CDR3 sequence: CASKYQGTTYEQYF. DNA for the CDR3: TGTGCCAGCAAGTATCAGGGAACGACCTACGAGCAGTACTTC. The chain couples TRBV2 to TRBJ2-7; D is possibly TRBD1 (5 bases). V was pared by 7 bases and J by 2 bases, with 15 bases between. Per germline, CDR1 SNHLY and CDR2 FYNNEI. This CDR3 contains 14 residues.

The chain carries TRBV11-3 and TRBJ2-5, with 8 positions matching TRBD1. Per germline, CDR1 SGHNT and CDR2 YENEEA. This CDR3 region has 19 residues. The V gene end was trimmed by 3 bases and the J gene end by 0 bases; junction bases not matched to a gene: 15. Here the CDR3 reads CASSFLLRQGILYQETQYF. Here the CDR3 DNA reads TGTGCCAGCAGCTTTCTACTAAGACAGGGGATTTTGTACCAAGAGACCCAGTACTTC.

The chain has TRBV27 and TRBJ2-3; D is perhaps TRBD2 (7 bases). In germline, CDR1 is MNHEY, CDR2 SMNVEV (reference sequence). The CDR3 is 14 amino acids. V dropped 7 bases and J dropped 8 bases, with 19 bases sitting between them. CDR3 sequence reads: CASTLGGQPATQYF. CDR3 DNA: TGTGCCAGCACCTTGGGGGGGCAACCAGCTACGCAGTATTTT.

The chain recombines TRBV9 with TRBJ2-2; 10 positions match TRBD2. CDR3 length equals 15 residues. Germline V gene data show CDR1 as SGDLS and CDR2 as YYNGEE. J lost 4 bases, V lost 3 bases, and 3 bases had no gene match. The CDR3 is CASSASSGGTGELFF. CDR3 in DNA: TGTGCCAGCAGCGCCTCTAGCGGGGGCACCGGGGAGCTGTTTTTT.

The chain couples TRBV2 to TRBJ1-3, with D possibly being TRBD1 (6 bases). Between the trimmed V and J ends, which lost 6 bases and 2 bases, there was a span of 11 bases. CDR3 length: 14 residues. CDR1 and CDR2 from the germline V gene are SNHLY and FYNNEI. The CDR3 sequence is CASRAPGAGNTIYF. The CDR3 DNA reads TGTGCCAGCAGGGCGCCAGGGGCTGGAAACACCATATATTTT. The full variable domain, completed using reference TRBV2 and TRBJ1-3, is EPEVTQTPSHQVTQMGQEVILRCVPISNHLYFYWYRQILGQKVEFLVSFYNNEISEKSEIFDDQFSVERPDGSNFTLKIRSTKLEDSAMYFCASRAPGAGNTIYFGEGSWLTVV.

This clone was seen at least ten times. This chain uses TRBV11-3 with TRBJ2-2, with 7 bases lining up with TRBD2. Germline trimming cut 5 bases from V and 8 bases from J; bases unmatched to any gene: 5. The CDR3 runs 13 residues. Germline values: CDR1 SGHNT, CDR2 YENEEA. CDR3 region: CASSKTSSGELFF. For the CDR3, the DNA is TGTGCCAGCAGCAAGACTAGCTCTGGGGAGCTGTTTTTT.

This clone was observed a single time. The chain is built from TRBV6-5 and TRBJ1-6; D not certain. Germline CDR1 MNHEY, CDR2 SVGAGI. The CDR3 extends over 16 amino acids. V was shortened by 3 bases and J by 9 bases, with 18 bases between the two germline ends. CDR3 bases: TGTGCCAGCAGTTATCGGGATACACTAGGTATTTCACCCCTCCACTTT. Translated: CASSYRDTLGISPLHF.

The V gene is TRBV5-1, the J gene TRBJ2-5; 11 nucleotides match TRBD2. Germline CDR1 SGHRS, CDR2 YFSETQ. The CDR3 has 17 amino acids. Trimming cost V 0 bases and J 1 base; bases outside gene matches: 5. As DNA, the CDR3 is TGCGCCAGCAGCTTGGCCCTAGGGACTAGCGGCCAAGAGACCCAGTACTTC. Translating gives CASSLALGTSGQETQYF.

The chain joins TRBV9 to TRBJ2-7; possibly TRBD1 for D (5 bases). Germline V gives CDR1 SGDLS, CDR2 YYNGEE. Deletions cut 0 bases from V and 7 bases from J, with 20 bases between. The length of the CDR3 is 16 residues. CDR3 in DNA: TGTGCCAGCAGCGTAGCCCCGGCTAAGGGGTCGGGTGAGCAGTACTTC. As protein: CASSVAPAKGSGEQYF.

This rearrangement joins TRBV3-1 (or the pseudogene TRBV3-2) to TRBJ1-4; perhaps TRBD1 as D (6 bases). The ends were cut back, 6 bases at V and 6 bases at J, with 14 bases in the middle. Germline lookup yields CDR1 LGHDT and CDR2 YNNKEL (reference sequence). There are 14 residues in the CDR3. The chain's CDR3 is CASRDRVGDEKLFF. CDR3 in DNA: TGTGCCAGCAGGGACAGAGTAGGGGATGAAAAACTGTTTTTT.

The CDR3, as DNA: TGTGCCAGCAGTCAGGGGACAGTCCGCACCGGGGAGCTGTTTTTT. This encodes CASSQGTVRTGELFF. This chain links TRBV28 with TRBJ2-2; TRBD1 matches at 7 bases. J lost 4 bases, V lost 5 bases, and 7 bases had no gene match. CDR3 length: 15 residues. Germline-derived CDR1 and CDR2 are MDHEN and SYDVKM.

V usage is TRBV7-3 and J usage is TRBJ2-2; D remains ambiguous. CDR3 length equals 15 residues. CDR1 SGHTA and CDR2 FQGTGA come from the germline V gene. V was cut by 5 bases and J by 1 base, with 11 bases left in between. The CDR3 region has the DNA TGTGCCAGCAGCCCTGTTCGAGGGAACACCGGGGAGCTGTTTTTT. It is translated as CASSPVRGNTGELFF.